What follows are 32 T cell receptor beta chains derived from one specimen sequenced in a study of blood T cell repertoires in COVID-19. Assay: immunoSEQ multiplex PCR; the TCRdb copy retains only in-frame clones and omits some. The table has under 35,000 clones, 88% seen once. Sequencing was done on a sample of peripheral blood. The receptors derive from a human donor in a cohort sampled during active COVID-19.

The chain uses TRBV4-1 and TRBJ2-7; no reliable D call. Trimming shortened V by 1 base and J by 3 bases, and 10 bases separated the two germline ends. CDR1 and CDR2 from the germline V gene are MGHRA and YSYEKL. The length of the CDR3 is 14 residues. CDR3: CASSQGASYYEQYF. In nucleotides, the CDR3 is TGCGCCAGCAGCCAAGGGGCCAGTTACTACGAGCAGTACTTC.

The chain combines TRBV11-2 with TRBJ2-7; the D gene is possibly TRBD1 (5 bases). V dropped 1 base and J dropped 7 bases, with 17 bases sitting between them. There are 15 residues in the CDR3. In germline, CDR1 is SGHAT, CDR2 FQNNGV. CDR3 protein: CASSLAGLPGREQYF. CDR3 coding DNA: TGTGCCAGCAGCTTAGCGGGCCTTCCAGGGCGTGAGCAGTACTTC.

The V call is TRBV11-2, the J call TRBJ2-3, with 11 nucleotides matching TRBD2. Germline CDR1 SGHAT, CDR2 FQNNGV. The CDR3 is 16 amino acids. Germline trimming cut 5 bases from V and 3 bases from J; bases unmatched to any gene: 7. CDR3 in DNA: TGTGCCAGCAGCCAAACTAGCGGGGGAAGGACAGATACGCAGTATTTT. This sequence encodes CASSQTSGGRTDTQYF.

The rearrangement joins TRBV4-3 to TRBJ2-5; D might be TRBD2 (6 bases). Per the germline V gene, CDR1 is LGHNA and CDR2 is YSLEER. CDR3 length: 14 residues. The V and J ends lost 3 bases and 3 bases respectively, with 11 bases between them. The CDR3 DNA is TGCGCCAGCAGCCACGACACTAGCAAAGAGACCCAGTACTTC. This encodes CASSHDTSKETQYF.

J is TRBJ1-2 and V is TRBV25-1, with D maybe TRBD1 (5 bases). The V end lost 2 bases, the J end lost 4 bases, and 17 bases lay between the germline ends. This CDR3 region has 16 residues. Germline V gene data show CDR1 as MGHDK and CDR2 as SYGVNS. The CDR3: CASSENGGSRSYGYTF. CDR3 nucleotides: TGTGCCAGCAGTGAAAACGGGGGGTCCAGGAGCTATGGCTACACCTTC.

This clone was seen just once. The rearrangement uses TRBV5-8 and TRBJ2-5; TRBD1 is a possible D gene (5 bases). V lost 10 bases and J lost 0, with 10 bases in between. CDR1 and CDR2 from the germline V gene are SGHTS and YDEGEE. This CDR3 contains 12 residues. CDR3 amino acids: CASKGYQETQYF. The CDR3 bases are TGTGCCTCAAAGGGGTACCAAGAGACCCAGTACTTC.

The chain uses TRBV5-1 and TRBJ1-5; tentatively, D is TRBD1 (5 bases). Germline V lookup: CDR1 SGHRS, CDR2 YFSETQ. V lost 0 bases to trimming and J lost 5 bases, with 9 bases between them. CDR3 length equals 14 residues. This chain's CDR3 is CASSLGGIDQPQHF. Here the CDR3 DNA reads TGCGCCAGCAGCTTGGGGGGCATTGATCAGCCCCAGCATTTT.

The V and J genes are TRBV6-5 and TRBJ1-5; TRBD1 matches at 8 bases. CDR3 length equals 12 residues. CDR1 is MNHEY and CDR2 is SVGAGI in the germline V gene. Trimming removed 7 bases from V and 11 bases from J; junction bases left unmatched: 7. The CDR3 sequence: CASMGQEVAQHF. CDR3 in DNA: TGTGCCAGCATGGGACAGGAAGTGGCCCAGCATTTT.

The chain recombines TRBV6-5 with TRBJ2-2; no clear D gene. Germline-derived CDR1 and CDR2 are MNHEY and SVGAGI. V shed 5 bases and J shed 7 bases, with 8 bases lying between them. This CDR3 comprises 12 residues. The CDR3 spells CASSPVGGELFF. The CDR3 DNA is TGTGCCAGCAGTCCGGTCGGCGGGGAGCTGTTTTTT.

The V gene is TRBV9, the J gene TRBJ1-2; the D gene is possibly TRBD1 (6 bases). The CDR3 loop spans 17 amino acids. V lost 2 bases and J lost 5, with 22 bases in between. The V gene's germline CDR1 is SGDLS and CDR2 YYNGEE. CDR3 amino acids: CASSVHGTQRDNYGYTF. The CDR3 DNA reads as TGTGCCAGCAGCGTCCACGGGACACAAAGAGACAATTATGGCTACACCTTC.

The chain recombines TRBV7-2 with TRBJ2-2, with 7 bases lining up with TRBD1. The CDR3 runs 15 residues. CDR1 and CDR2 (germline): SGHTA, FQGNSA. V was clipped by 5 bases and J by 3 bases; unmatched bases: 6. The CDR3 DNA reads TGTGCCAGCAGCCCCACAGGGGATGACACCGGGGAGCTGTTTTTT. Its protein is CASSPTGDDTGELFF.

In this sample, this clone turned up once. The chain couples TRBV28 to TRBJ2-3; tentative D call: TRBD1 (5 bases). The CDR3 loop spans 16 amino acids. Germline V gene lookup returns CDR1 MDHEN and CDR2 SYDVKM. Trimming pared 3 bases from V and 0 bases from J, leaving 13 bases between. The CDR3 region is CASSLLQGRSTDTQYF. The CDR3 DNA sequence: TGTGCCAGCAGTTTGTTGCAGGGCAGGAGCACAGATACGCAGTATTTT. The full variable domain, its missing parts supplied by reference TRBV28 and TRBJ2-3, is DVKVTQSSRYLVKRTGEKVFLECVQDMDHENMFWYRQDPGLGLRLIYFSYDVKMKEKGDIPEGYSVSREKKERFSLILESASTNQTSMYLCASSLLQGRSTDTQYFGPGTRLTVL.

This clone was observed once. V gene TRBV7-9 combines with J gene TRBJ2-5, with D possibly being TRBD1 (5 bases). This CDR3 region has 15 residues. Trimming cost V 5 bases and J 4 bases, with 17 bases left between them. CDR1 and CDR2 from the germline V gene are SEHNR and FQNEAQ (reference sequence). This chain's CDR3 is CASSPISRQRETQYF. The CDR3 nucleotides read TGTGCCAGCAGCCCCATCTCTCGACAGCGAGAGACCCAGTACTTC.

This clone was seen more than once but under ten times. V and J are TRBV2 and TRBJ1-5, with unresolved D. Germline CDR1 reads SNHLY; CDR2 reads FYNNEI. Deletions cut 2 bases from V and 3 bases from J, with 11 bases between. The CDR3 consists of 15 residues. The CDR3, as DNA: TGTGCCAGCAGTGAACGGGGTCAGAACAATCAGCCCCAGCATTTT. It translates to CASSERGQNNQPQHF.

This clone was seen a handful of times. The V and J genes are TRBV2 and TRBJ2-2; D remains ambiguous. The V and J ends lost 4 bases and 5 bases respectively, with 11 bases between them. Germline assignment: CDR1 SNHLY and CDR2 FYNNEI. There are 14 residues in the CDR3. CDR3 protein: CASSGSQMTGELFF. For the CDR3, the DNA is TGTGCCAGCAGTGGATCACAGATGACCGGGGAGCTGTTTTTT.

This clone was picked up a small number of times. V is TRBV10-2 and J is TRBJ2-2; D is unclear. V lost 0 bases, J lost 8 bases, and 7 bases lay in between. Per germline, CDR1 WSHSY and CDR2 SAAADI. The CDR3 extends over 13 amino acids. The CDR3 DNA follows: TGCGCCAGCAGTGAGTCGAACGCGGGGGAGCTGTTTTTT. This sequence encodes CASSESNAGELFF.

Only one count was recorded for this clone. The V and J genes are TRBV27 and TRBJ2-3; 8 nucleotides align to TRBD2. Per germline, CDR1 MNHEY and CDR2 SMNVEV (reference sequence). V gave up 5 bases and J gave up 6 bases; unmatched junction bases: 10. CDR3 length: 15 amino acids. CDR3 amino acids: CASSPREGVTDTQYF. The CDR3 DNA follows: TGTGCCAGCAGTCCTCGGGAGGGGGTCACCGATACGCAGTATTTT.

This clone was seen once. The chain is built from TRBV7-2 and TRBJ2-7; 9 bases map to TRBD2. This CDR3 has 17 amino acids. Germline trimming cut 7 bases from V and 6 bases from J; bases unmatched to any gene: 19. The germline V gene has CDR1 SGHTA and CDR2 FQGNSA. The CDR3 sequence is CASNQGFSGGSRSEQYF. The CDR3 region has the DNA TGTGCCAGCAACCAGGGGTTTAGCGGGGGCTCTAGGTCCGAGCAGTACTTC.

This chain joins TRBV11-1 and TRBJ1-2; D possibly corresponds to TRBD1 (5 bases). The ends were cut back, 3 bases at V and 6 bases at J, with 11 bases in the middle. The CDR3 has 13 residues. Germline-derived CDR1 and CDR2 are SGHAT and FQDESV (reference sequence). The CDR3 region is CASSLWGSDGYTF. In nucleotides, the CDR3 is TGTGCCAGCAGCTTGTGGGGCTCGGATGGCTACACCTTC.

This clone has only one observation. The rearrangement links TRBV19 to TRBJ2-3; D might be TRBD2 (7 bases). There are 14 residues in the CDR3. V was clipped by 4 bases and J by 2 bases, with 10 bases between them. CDR1 LNHDA and CDR2 SQIVND come from the germline V gene (reference sequence). For the CDR3, the DNA is TGTGCCAGTAGTAGCCGGGGGGCCACAGATACGCAGTATTTT. Translated, it gives CASSSRGATDTQYF.

This chain joins TRBV10-3 and TRBJ1-6, with 7 bases fitting TRBD1. The junction had 4 bases not matched to a gene; V was cut back by 6 bases and J by 5 bases. Germline loops: CDR1 ENHRY, CDR2 SYGVKD. This CDR3 is 14 amino acids long. In DNA form, the CDR3 reads TGTGCCATCAGACCGGGACAGAATAATTCACCCCTCCACTTT. This sequence encodes CAIRPGQNNSPLHF.

As DNA, the CDR3 is TGTGCCAGCTCAACGGACACTAATAGCAATCAGCCCCAGCATTTT. Translating gives CASSTDTNSNQPQHF. The rearrangement uses TRBV18 and TRBJ1-5; D is possibly TRBD1 (5 bases). The germline gives CDR1 KGHSH, CDR2 LQKENI. V was cut by 5 bases and J by 0 bases, with 11 bases left in between. This CDR3 contains 15 residues.

This clone has just one count. CDR3 bases: TGTGCCAGCAGCTCCGGACAGGGGGGTTCAGAGACCCAGTACTTC. Amino acids: CASSSGQGGSETQYF. The chain combines TRBV7-3 with TRBJ2-5; 10 bases agree with TRBD1. With 4 bases clipped from V and 4 bases from J, the junction kept 6 bases outside the gene matches. This CDR3 has 15 amino acids. Germline V gene sequence: CDR1 SGHTA, CDR2 FQGTGA. Full variable domain (outside the CDR3, taken from reference TRBV7-3 and TRBJ2-5): GAGVSQTPSNKVTEKGKYVELRCDPISGHTALYWYRQSLGQGPEFLIYFQGTGAADDSGLPNDRFFAVRPEGSVSTLKIQRTERGDSAVYLCASSSGQGGSETQYFGPGTRLLVL.

V is TRBV30 and J is TRBJ2-1, with 9 bases lining up with TRBD2. The germline V gene encodes CDR1 GTSNPN and CDR2 SVGIG (reference sequence). This CDR3 spans 11 amino acids. V lost 5 bases, J lost 14 bases, and 7 bases stayed unmatched. The CDR3 DNA reads as TGTGCCTGGTCGGCCGGGACTAGCAAGTTCTTC. This sequence encodes CAWSAGTSKFF.

The genes are TRBV7-8 and TRBJ2-2, with 11 bases that match TRBD2. The V and J ends lost 5 bases and 3 bases, in that order; junction bases with no gene match: 8. CDR1 is SGHVS and CDR2 is FQNEAQ in the germline V gene. The CDR3 is 17 residues long. As DNA, the CDR3 is TGTGCCAGCAGCCCGGGACTAGCGGAGATTTACACCGGGGAGCTGTTTTTT. Translation gives CASSPGLAEIYTGELFF.

J is TRBJ1-3 and V is TRBV7-9; 10 bases map to TRBD1. There are 17 residues in the CDR3. CDR1 and CDR2 from the germline V gene are SEHNR and FQNEAQ (reference sequence). The trim removed 5 bases at V and 1 base at J, leaving 8 bases unmatched. The CDR3 spells CASSPSRTGGSGNTIYF. In DNA form, the CDR3 reads TGTGCCAGCAGCCCGAGCCGGACAGGGGGTTCTGGAAACACCATATATTTT.

J is TRBJ2-2 and V is TRBV11-2; 10 bases are shared with TRBD2. The J segment lost 3 bases and the V segment lost 4 bases, leaving 14 bases of the junction unmatched. The germline CDR1 and CDR2 sequences are SGHAT and FQNNGV. The CDR3 runs to 19 residues. CDR3 sequence: CASSSVTQTSGWDTGELFF. The CDR3 DNA sequence: TGTGCCAGCAGCTCCGTGACTCAGACTAGCGGGTGGGACACCGGGGAGCTGTTTTTT.

This chain links TRBV11-2 with TRBJ1-6; TRBD1 aligns across 8 bases. The CDR3 covers 15 residues. V lost 3 bases, J lost 8 bases, and 6 bases stayed unmatched. The germline gives CDR1 SGHAT, CDR2 FQNNGV. In DNA form, the CDR3 reads TGTGCCAGCAGCTTGGGACAGGCCCCAGATTCACCCCTCCACTTT. Its translation is CASSLGQAPDSPLHF.

The chain recombines TRBV19 with TRBJ2-6; D perhaps matches TRBD1 (5 bases). Germline CDR1 reads LNHDA; CDR2 reads SQIVND (reference sequence). CDR3 length: 16 amino acids. V lost 0 bases and J lost 1, with 7 bases in between. CDR3 bases: TGTGCCAGTAGTATAGATCAGGGTTCTGGGGCCAACGTCCTGACTTTC. Encoded protein: CASSIDQGSGANVLTF.

The V gene is TRBV6-5, the J gene TRBJ1-2; 7 bases agree with TRBD1. The CDR3 contains 14 residues. Germline loops: CDR1 MNHEY, CDR2 SVGAGI. V was clipped by 6 bases and J by 0 bases; unmatched bases: 4. The CDR3 DNA reads TGTGCCAGCAGGGGACAGTTAGCTAACTATGGCTACACCTTC. Residues: CASRGQLANYGYTF.

This clone has just one count. The J gene is TRBJ1-5, the V gene TRBV15; a weak D match, TRBD1 (5 bases). The germline V gene encodes CDR1 LNHNV and CDR2 YYDKDF (reference sequence). This CDR3 contains 17 residues. V shed 4 bases and J shed 0 bases, with 16 bases lying between them. The CDR3 coding sequence is TGTGCCACCAGCACAACCCACAGGAACTATAGCAATCAGCCCCAGCATTTT. This sequence encodes CATSTTHRNYSNQPQHF.

This chain uses TRBV10-1 with TRBJ2-7, with D possibly matching TRBD2 (6 bases). The V gene lost 5 bases and the J gene lost 2 bases, with 13 bases spanning the gap. Germline CDR1 reads WNHNN; CDR2 reads SYGVQD (reference sequence). CDR3 length equals 14 residues. The CDR3 DNA reads as TGCGCCAGCAGTCCCAGGCGGGGTCCCTACGAGCAGTACTTC. This encodes CASSPRRGPYEQYF.